This T cell receptor (beta chain) was profiled in a study of T cells in localized non-small cell lung cancer. The study, taken as a whole, reports: Longer survival (overall) was linked to higher T cell density in blood. The study found T cell clonality highest in uninvolved adjacent lung, above tumor. Adjacent lung tissue had a median around 50 of the top 100 clones found in the tumor. Only one tumor region was sequenced, so heterogeneity remains possible.

TCRdb's table, derived via immunoSEQ multiplex PCR, lists solely in-frame clones and lacks some. The profile covers approximately 30,000 clones, with about 87% appearing a single time and 2.5% to 3% taken by the ten largest. Turning to this clone: Its antigen is unknown.

CDR1 and CDR2 (germline): MNHNS, SASEGT. This CDR3 spans 14 amino acids. V shed 5 bases and J shed 1 base, with 10 bases lying between them. The chain recombines TRBV6-1 with TRBJ2-3, with D possibly TRBD1 on 6 matching bases. The receptor was isolated from a woman between 18 and 50 years old with stage I lung adenocarcinoma. The source was peripheral blood, collected before any cancer treatment. The CDR3 here is CASSKGEGTDTQYF. Written as DNA, the CDR3 is TGTGCCAGCAGTAAGGGGGAAGGCACAGATACGCAGTATTTT.